This T cell receptor beta chain was retrieved from a study of blood T cells in healthy people across ages. Trimming removed 2 bases from V and 4 bases from J, with 5 bases in between. The CDR3 loop spans 12 amino acids. From germline, CDR1 is SGHDN and CDR2 FVKESK. A note on this clonotype: The antigen remains unidentified.

Combining a sample-barcoded 5' primer with a J-beta primer mix, a second PCR ran for about 7 to 12 cycles. The template-switch adaptor, which had 12 random nucleotides, put a tag on each cDNA molecule. A minimum of 2.5 million CDR3-containing paired-end reads was obtained for each sample. MiXCR, run by TCRdb on the 5' RACE reads, gives a single entry per CDR3 protein. The sample has 700,000 or so distinct CDR3 sequences, about a fifth seen once; the top ten hold approximately 20%. Isolation of PBMCs gave at least 7 million cells per sample. The study, taken as a whole, reports: In the absence of known donor CMV status, changes in expanded clonotypes were possibly confounded.

Sequencing was carried out using blood. This chain joins TRBV14 and TRBJ1-1; no clear D gene. The clonotype was recovered from a man aged 65-85 years in good health. The CDR3 is CASSQLVTEAFF. The CDR3 coding sequence is TGTGCCAGCAGCCAACTCGTCACTGAAGCTTTCTTT.